This is a list of T cell receptor beta chains from one sample in a study of blood T cells in healthy people across ages. One entry per CDR3 protein, called by TCRdb with MiXCR from the 5' RACE reads. The sample has hundreds of thousands of distinct CDR3 sequences, approximately 25% seen once. These sequences were also reported in another study, on T cells of mothers and their children.

The sequenced material came from blood. These receptors were taken from a boy aged 5-17 years in good health. Each CDR3 is given without its conserved first and last residue. The order of the fields is J gene, V gene, CDR3 protein.

J gene: TRBJ2-7; V gene: TRBV18; CDR3 protein: ASSEAGEKADDPSYEQY
J gene: TRBJ2-2; V gene: TRBV11-3; CDR3 protein: ASSFEGGGELF
J gene: TRBJ2-3; V gene: TRBV20-1; CDR3 protein: SARVGAGTDTQY
J gene: TRBJ2-5; V gene: TRBV7-9; CDR3 protein: ASSSYGGNQY
J gene: TRBJ2-1; V gene: TRBV6-2/TRBV6-3; CDR3 protein: ATADPGLAGEQF
J gene: TRBJ1-4; V gene: TRBV20-1; CDR3 protein: SARDPLNSGAEKLF
J gene: TRBJ1-1; V gene: TRBV7-9; CDR3 protein: ASSFFSGQHEAF
J gene: TRBJ2-5; V gene: TRBV7-2; CDR3 protein: ASSPGQGFETQY
J gene: TRBJ1-2; V gene: TRBV12-3/TRBV12-4; CDR3 protein: ASSLQGAVSGYT
J gene: TRBJ1-5; V gene: TRBV27; CDR3 protein: ASSAGTADGNQPQH
J gene: TRBJ2-5; V gene: TRBV11-1; CDR3 protein: ASSATFPRGTQY